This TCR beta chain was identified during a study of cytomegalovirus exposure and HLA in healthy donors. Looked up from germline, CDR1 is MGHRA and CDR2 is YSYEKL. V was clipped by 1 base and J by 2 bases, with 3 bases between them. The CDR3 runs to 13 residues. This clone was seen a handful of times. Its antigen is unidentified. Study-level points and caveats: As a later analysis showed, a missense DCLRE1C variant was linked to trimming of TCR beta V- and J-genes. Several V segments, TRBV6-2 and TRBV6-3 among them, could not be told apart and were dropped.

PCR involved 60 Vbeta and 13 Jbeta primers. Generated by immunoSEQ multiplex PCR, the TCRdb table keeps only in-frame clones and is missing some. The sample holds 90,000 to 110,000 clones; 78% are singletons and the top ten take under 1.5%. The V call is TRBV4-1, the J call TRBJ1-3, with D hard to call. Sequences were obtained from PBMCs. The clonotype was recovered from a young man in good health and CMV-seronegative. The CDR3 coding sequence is TGCGCCAGCAGCCAAGTCACTGGAAACACCATATATTTT. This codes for CASSQVTGNTIYF.